This T cell receptor (beta chain) was sequenced during a study of T cell repertoires in cytomegalovirus infection. About the study: Based on public TCR beta signatures, there were indications of CMV infection and of a matching HLA type. Findings and caveats of the study: HLA-C-restricted, CMV-specific TCR beta clonotypes were dominant ex vivo.

TCRdb reanalysed the reads using MiXCR and keeps one entry per CDR3 protein. The sample carries roughly 150,000 distinct CDR3 sequences, 15% to 20% recorded once. This clonotype was observed a handful of times. Its antigen remains unidentified. Germline V gives CDR1 SGHVS, CDR2 FQNEAQ. The CDR3 contains 15 residues. V lost 3 bases and J 4 bases, leaving 15 bases between the germline ends. This rearrangement joins TRBV7-8 to TRBJ1-1; D possibly corresponds to TRBD1 (5 bases). This sequence was found in a human donor in good health (CMV status not recorded). Some clones in this sample may be carry-over from other donors' samples. Sequencing was done on a sample of CD8+ T cells from PBMCs. In DNA, the CDR3 is TGTGCCAGCAGCTTGTCTTCCCGGGGGGGCACTGAAGCTTTCTTT. Protein product: CASSLSSRGGTEAFF.